This TCR beta chain emerged from a study of blood T cells in healthy people across ages. Researchers isolated at least 7 million PBMCs per sample. The CDR3 has 17 residues. The germline V and J ends were trimmed by 1 base and 8 bases, with 23 bases remaining between them. Germline CDR1 is LGHNA and CDR2 is YSLEER. Next came a second PCR, run for about 6 to 11 cycles, which used a sample-barcoded 5' primer along with a J-beta primer mix. Tagging of each cDNA molecule was performed by a template-switch adaptor with 12 random nucleotides. Via MiXCR, TCRdb re-called the 5' RACE reads, giving one row per CDR3 protein. The data hold around 870,000 distinct CDR3 sequences, with around 30% observed a single time. Points from the study as a whole: Conclusively comparing naive with antigen-experienced cells was impossible with unsorted PBMCs.

This clonotype was picked up many times. Its specificity is not known. J is TRBJ1-2 and V is TRBV4-3, with D maybe TRBD1 (5 bases). This TCR was sampled from a woman older than 75 in good health. The sequencing sample was made of blood. The CDR3 bases are TGCGCCAGCAGCCAAGGGGGAAACCAGGGCCCGATCTACGGCTACACCTTC. Protein sequence: CASSQGGNQGPIYGYTF.